Described below is a single TCR beta chain sequence and its context. Profiling relied on immunoSEQ multiplex PCR, and the TCRdb table lists in-frame clones only, not all of them. The table includes 70,000 or so clones, around 87% detected once. This record belongs to a study of blood T cell repertoires in COVID-19. Study information: Material from acute and convalescent COVID-19 was sourced from the United States, Italy and Spain.

The V and J ends lost 6 bases and 2 bases respectively, with 19 bases between them. The CDR3 has 17 amino acids. Germline CDR1 and CDR2: LNHDA and SQIVND (reference sequence). The J gene is TRBJ2-2, the V gene TRBV19; D perhaps matches TRBD2 (8 bases). Sequenced input: peripheral blood. The TCR sequence derives from a woman younger than 35 with acute or convalescent COVID-19. DNA of the CDR3: TGTGCCAGTAGACCCGGGAGGGACAGAAGAAACACCGGGGAGCTGTTTTTT. Translation: CASRPGRDRRNTGELFF.